The rows below give T cell receptor beta chains drawn from one sample of a study of blood T cell repertoires in COVID-19. Method: immunoSEQ multiplex PCR; TCRdb's copy keeps in-frame clones and lacks some. The repertoire holds around 250,000 clones, approximately 90% seen once, with approximately 3% in the top ten. The sequenced sample was PBMCs or T cells enriched from blood (not recorded which). The receptors originated from a man aged 35-49 years who had been exposed to COVID-19. Both conserved end residues are part of each CDR3. A D gene is named only where the DNA matches it firmly. Only part of the rows carry a size: once, few, many, or a class if the clone is expanded.

TRBJ2-2 TRBD1 few TRBV24-1 15 CATSTGTGDTGELFF TGTGCCACCAGCACCGGGACAGGGGACACCGGGGAGCTGTTTTTT
TRBJ1-1 NA NA TRBV27 13 CASSYDGYTEAFF TGTGCCAGCAGCTACGACGGGTACACTGAAGCTTTCTTT
TRBJ2-1 NA NA TRBV25-1 14 CASSEGTLYNEQFF TGTGCCAGCAGTGAAGGGACACTTTACAATGAGCAGTTCTTC
TRBJ1-1 NA NA TRBV5-5 15 CASSLVSAGDTEAFF TGTGCCAGCAGCTTGGTGTCAGCAGGGGACACTGAAGCTTTCTTT
TRBJ2-7 TRBD1 NA TRBV11-3 14 CASSFGTGYVEQYF TGTGCCAGCAGCTTCGGGACAGGGTATGTCGAGCAGTACTTC
TRBJ1-2 NA NA TRBV5-6 12 CASSLADYGYTF TGTGCCAGCAGCTTGGCCGACTATGGCTACACCTTC
TRBJ2-7 TRBD1 NA TRBV4-1 15 CASSQEPGTGDEQYF TGCGCCAGCAGCCAAGAACCCGGGACAGGGGACGAGCAGTACTTC
TRBJ1-1 NA NA TRBV19 14 CASSTSGVSTEAFF TGTGCCAGTAGCACGTCGGGGGTCAGCACTGAAGCTTTCTTT
TRBJ2-4 NA NA TRBV6-5 14 CASGEVKAKNIQYF TGTGCCAGCGGGGAGGTGAAGGCCAAAAACATTCAGTACTTC
TRBJ2-1 TRBD2 NA TRBV5-5 16 CASSLLAGGGYNEQFF TGTGCCAGCAGCTTATTAGCGGGAGGAGGCTACAATGAGCAGTTCTTC
TRBJ2-2 NA NA TRBV24-1 18 CATSDLQGPPVDTGELFF TGTGCCACCAGTGATTTACAGGGTCCCCCGGTGGACACCGGGGAGCTGTTTTTT
TRBJ2-3 NA few TRBV7-9 14 CASSFGSSTDTQYF TGTGCCAGCAGCTTCGGGTCTAGCACAGATACGCAGTATTTT
TRBJ2-3 NA NA TRBV6-5 13 CASRLTRTDTQYF TGTGCCAGCAGATTGACTAGAACAGATACGCAGTATTTT
TRBJ2-7 TRBD2 few TRBV6-5 15 CASRGKGLAGYEQYF TGTGCCAGCAGGGGGAAGGGACTAGCGGGCTACGAGCAGTACTTC
TRBJ2-2 NA NA TRBV24-1 16 CATSDSDRTNTGELFF TGTGCCACCAGTGACTCCGACAGGACGAACACCGGGGAGCTGTTTTTT
TRBJ2-7 TRBD2 NA TRBV3-1/TRBV3-2 15 CASGPKGLATNEQYF TGTGCCAGCGGTCCGAAGGGACTAGCTACCAACGAGCAGTACTTC
TRBJ2-1 NA NA TRBV23-1 11 CASSSYNEQFF TGCGCCAGCAGTTCATACAATGAGCAGTTCTTC
TRBJ2-2 TRBD1 NA TRBV5-5 15 CASSRSTGSTGELFF TGTGCCAGCAGCCGCTCGACAGGGTCCACCGGGGAGCTGTTTTTT
TRBJ2-7 TRBD2 NA TRBV29-1 15 CSVRGGDRANYEQYF TGCAGCGTCCGGGGGGGAGACAGAGCCAACTACGAGCAGTACTTC
TRBJ1-1 TRBD1 NA TRBV11-1 14 CASSLVAGGTEAFF TGTGCCAGCAGCTTAGTCGCAGGGGGCACTGAAGCTTTCTTT
TRBJ2-6 NA NA TRBV6-2/TRBV6-3 16 CASSSGRASGANVLTF TGTGCCAGCAGCAGCGGACGGGCCTCTGGGGCCAACGTCCTGACTTTC
TRBJ1-2 NA NA TRBV14 12 CASSQGVGGYTF TGTGCCAGCAGCCAAGGCGTCGGTGGCTACACCTTC
TRBJ1-6 NA NA TRBV11-2 13 CASSFGVDSPLHF TGTGCCAGCAGCTTCGGGGTCGATTCACCCCTCCACTTT
TRBJ1-5 NA NA TRBV30 13 CAWSSNSNQPQHF TGTGCCTGGAGTAGCAATAGCAATCAGCCCCAGCATTTT
TRBJ2-3 TRBD2 few TRBV2 18 CASSETPLAATSTDTQYF TGTGCCAGCAGTGAAACTCCCCTAGCGGCAACTAGCACAGATACGCAGTATTTT
TRBJ1-4 TRBD1 NA TRBV4-2 16 CASSQDIVGQGKILFF TGTGCCAGCAGCCAAGATATAGTCGGACAGGGGAAGATACTGTTTTTT
TRBJ2-3 TRBD1 NA TRBV7-9 17 CASSPGPGTGGTDTQYF TGTGCCAGCAGCCCCGGACCCGGGACAGGGGGCACAGATACGCAGTATTTT
TRBJ2-7 NA NA TRBV6-5 14 CASRIRGISYEQYF TGTGCCAGCCGTATACGCGGAATCTCCTACGAGCAGTACTTC